This note documents a single T cell receptor beta chain sequence. Its antigen is as yet unknown. Profiled with immunoSEQ multiplex PCR; TCRdb holds only in-frame clones, not every one. Of over 30,000 clones listed, 80% are singletons. This record comes from a study of neoadjuvant anti-PD-1 for oral cavity cancer. Study background: Patients without progression got a fourth dose around day 43.

This CDR3 is 16 amino acids long. Germline V lookup: CDR1 MDHEN, CDR2 SYDVKM. Losses at the gene ends were 7 bases for V and 3 bases for J; bases not matched to a gene: 11. Stated time point: after neoadjuvant nivolumab, at surgical resection. Patients were newly diagnosed with stage II-IVA oral cavity squamous cell carcinoma without prior systemic or radiation treatment. Findings of the study overall: Only three patients per response group were TCR-analyzed; validation needed. Pretreatment Treg/Th17 ratio correlated inversely with post-treatment tumor clonality.

Sequencing was performed on PBMCs, taken after nivolumab (anti-PD-1) treatment. This receptor was identified in a person between 40 and 80 years old with oral cavity squamous cell carcinoma. The rearrangement joins TRBV28 to TRBJ1-1; TRBD1 agrees at 10 bases. The CDR3 spells CASISWDRGRDTEAFF. DNA of the CDR3: TGTGCCAGCATCAGCTGGGACAGGGGACGTGACACTGAAGCTTTCTTT.